These 19 T cell receptor beta chains were sequenced from one sample in a study of T cell responses to AZD1222 COVID-19 vaccine. Clones were sequenced by immunoSEQ multiplex PCR, and TCRdb holds only the in-frame ones, with some missing. Altogether some 150,000 clones are present, about 92% being singletons, with the ten largest covering 1.9%. The sequences come from peripheral blood, collected on day 0 of AZD1222 vaccination. The receptors come from an adult in good health.

The chain joins TRBV7-2 to TRBJ2-7, with 8 bases aligning to TRBD2. V was clipped by 5 bases and J by 3 bases; unmatched bases: 6. The CDR3 consists of 14 residues. The germline gives CDR1 SGHTA, CDR2 FQGNSA. CDR3 nucleotide sequence: TGTGCCAGCAGCCAAGGGACTAGATACTACGAGCAGTACTTC. Protein product: CASSQGTRYYEQYF.

V is TRBV19 and J is TRBJ2-3; a possible D gene is TRBD2 (5 bases). Trimming removed 9 bases from V and 4 bases from J, with 14 bases in between. Germline lookup yields CDR1 LNHDA and CDR2 SQIVND (reference sequence). The length of the CDR3 is 13 residues. Here the CDR3 reads CASRGNMADTQYF. The CDR3 nucleotides are TGTGCCAGCCGGGGTAATATGGCAGATACGCAGTATTTT.

The chain combines TRBV6-6 with TRBJ1-4, with 9 bases lining up with TRBD1. Germline trimming cut 4 bases from V and 6 bases from J; bases unmatched to any gene: 6. Per the germline V gene, CDR1 is MNHNY and CDR2 is SVGAGI (reference sequence). The CDR3 is 15 residues long. The CDR3 reads CASSFPDRGDEKLFF. The DNA of the CDR3 is TGTGCCAGCAGTTTCCCCGACAGGGGGGATGAAAAACTGTTTTTT.

The V gene is TRBV5-1, the J gene TRBJ2-7; maybe TRBD2 (6 bases). There are 14 residues in the CDR3. Trimming left V 4 bases short and J 3 bases short, with 14 bases between. CDR1 is SGHRS and CDR2 is YFSETQ in the germline V gene. The CDR3 coding sequence is TGCGCCAGCAGCCCCCCGGGACTGAACTACGAGCAGTACTTC. It specifies CASSPPGLNYEQYF.

This chain uses TRBV5-8 with TRBJ2-3; 7 bases agree with TRBD1. Germline CDR1 is SGHTS and CDR2 is YDEGEE. V was pared by 0 bases and J by 2 bases, with 6 bases of the junction left unmatched. This CDR3 is 16 amino acids long. CDR3 sequence: CASSLVRGRHTDTQYF. In nucleotides, the CDR3 is TGTGCCAGCAGCTTGGTAAGGGGGCGACACACAGATACGCAGTATTTT. The variable domain in full, with the rest retrieved from reference TRBV5-8 and TRBJ2-3, is EAGVTQSPTHLIKTRGQQATLRCSPISGHTSVYWYQQALGLGLQFLLWYDEGEERNRGNFPPRFSGRQFPNYSSELNVNALELEDSALYLCASSLVRGRHTDTQYFGPGTRLTVL.

The chain recombines TRBV5-1 with TRBJ2-3; TRBD2 aligns across 7 bases. V dropped 0 bases and J dropped 8; count of bases not matched to a gene: 6. CDR1 and CDR2 from the germline V gene are SGHRS and YFSETQ. The CDR3 loop spans 14 amino acids. The CDR3 coding sequence is TGCGCCAGCAGCTTGGGGACTAGTGGGGGTACGCAGTATTTT. Translated: CASSLGTSGGTQYF.

This clone occurred once. The J gene is TRBJ2-5, the V gene TRBV7-9; D remains ambiguous. Trimming left V 1 base short and J 5 bases short, with 11 bases between. There are 14 residues in the CDR3. The germline V gene encodes CDR1 SEHNR and CDR2 FQNEAQ (reference sequence). The CDR3: CASSLVEVRETQYF. The CDR3, as DNA: TGTGCCAGCAGCTTAGTTGAGGTCCGGGAGACCCAGTACTTC.

Points on this clone: The junction departs from germline at one end; a sequencing error may be responsible. The chain combines TRBV7-7 with TRBJ2-3; 7 positions match TRBD1. Germline values: CDR1 SSHAT, CDR2 FNYEAQ (reference sequence). This CDR3 has 15 residues. The DNA for the CDR3 is TGTGCTAGCAGCCGGGACAGCGATCGCACAGATACGCAGTATTTT. Amino acid sequence: CASSRDSDRTDTQYF.

This clone was found a few times. The V and J genes are TRBV28 and TRBJ1-1; D may be TRBD1 (6 bases). The CDR3 is 14 amino acids. In germline, CDR1 is MDHEN, CDR2 SYDVKM. Trimming shortened V by 4 bases and J by 2 bases, and 11 bases separated the two germline ends. CDR3 amino acids: CASSSGTPNTEAFF. In DNA form, the CDR3 reads TGTGCCAGCAGTTCCGGGACACCCAACACTGAAGCTTTCTTT. Using reference TRBV28 and TRBJ1-1 for the parts outside the CDR3, the full variable domain is DVKVTQSSRYLVKRTGEKVFLECVQDMDHENMFWYRQDPGLGLRLIYFSYDVKMKEKGDIPEGYSVSREKKERFSLILESASTNQTSMYLCASSSGTPNTEAFFGQGTRLTVV.

This clone was detected once. The V call is TRBV5-6, the J call TRBJ2-5; tentative D call: TRBD1 (6 bases). CDR3 length: 13 amino acids. Germline CDR1 is SGHDT and CDR2 is YYEEEE. Trimming removed 3 bases from V and 4 bases from J, with 10 bases in between. The CDR3 DNA follows: TGTGCCAGCAGCTCCAGGGGAGCAGAGACCCAGTACTTC. Encoded protein: CASSSRGAETQYF.

This sequence joins TRBV18 and TRBJ2-3; 8 nucleotides agree with TRBD2. The J segment lost 5 bases and the V segment lost 2 bases, leaving 6 bases of the junction unmatched. The CDR3 contains 15 residues. Germline CDR1 KGHSH, CDR2 LQKENI. Written as DNA, the CDR3 is TGTGCCAGCTCACCAGGCGGGGGGTGGCGAGATACGCAGTATTTT. Translation gives CASSPGGGWRDTQYF.

This sequence joins TRBV2 and TRBJ1-2; D gene uncertain. The CDR3 sequence is 11 residues long. Trimming stripped 5 bases from V and 5 bases from J, with 6 bases between. Germline CDR1 and CDR2: SNHLY and FYNNEI. This CDR3 reads CASSNQYGYTF. The CDR3 coding sequence is TGTGCCAGCAGTAATCAGTATGGCTACACCTTC.

The chain has TRBV4-2 and TRBJ2-7; D ambiguous. The CDR3 is 12 residues long. CDR1 is LGHNA, CDR2 YNFKEQ, per germline. Trimming pared 0 bases from V and 6 bases from J, leaving 6 bases between. Written as DNA, the CDR3 is TGTGCCAGCAGCCAAGACTTCGGCGAGCAGTACTTC. Translating gives CASSQDFGEQYF.

The rearrangement links TRBV2 to TRBJ1-5; D unclear. CDR1 SNHLY and CDR2 FYNNEI come from the germline V gene. V was clipped by 8 bases and J by 4 bases, with 18 bases between them. This CDR3 spans 15 amino acids. The CDR3 coding sequence is TGTGCCAGCTCTATTACCGGGAATTCTAATCAGCCCCAGCATTTT. Its translation: CASSITGNSNQPQHF.

CDR3 sequence: CASREMSTDTQYF. CDR3 coding DNA: TGTGCCAGCAGAGAGATGAGCACAGATACGCAGTATTTT. The gene calls are TRBV5-6 and TRBJ2-3; D unclear. Germline lookup yields CDR1 SGHDT and CDR2 YYEEEE. The CDR3 contains 13 residues. V lost 5 bases, J lost 0 bases, and 7 bases lay in between.

The V gene is TRBV19, the J gene TRBJ2-3; maybe TRBD2 (6 bases). V lost 0 bases and J lost 2, with 9 bases in between. The germline gives CDR1 LNHDA, CDR2 SQIVND (reference sequence). This CDR3 has 15 residues. This CDR3 reads CASSIDGGSTDTQYF. DNA of the CDR3: TGTGCCAGTAGTATAGATGGAGGGTCCACAGATACGCAGTATTTT.

The sample holds one count of this clone. The chain combines TRBV3-1 (or the pseudogene TRBV3-2) with TRBJ2-7, with 11 positions matching TRBD2. Per the germline V gene, CDR1 is LGHDT and CDR2 is YNNKEL (reference sequence). The junction had 6 bases not matched to a gene; V was cut back by 1 base and J by 1 base. The CDR3 consists of 17 residues. CDR3 coding DNA: TGTGCCAGCAGCCAAGGGCTAGCGGGGGGCGGGTCCTACGAGCAGTACTTC. Translating gives CASSQGLAGGGSYEQYF.

The V call is TRBV30, the J call TRBJ1-1, with 9 bases identical to TRBD1. CDR1 and CDR2 (germline): GTSNPN, SVGIG (reference sequence). V gave up 6 bases and J gave up 4 bases; unmatched junction bases: 6. This CDR3 is 13 amino acids long. CDR3 sequence reads: CACPRTGVTEAFF. CDR3 sequence (DNA): TGTGCCTGCCCCCGGACAGGGGTCACTGAAGCTTTCTTT. The whole variable domain, remainder taken from reference TRBV30 and TRBJ1-1, is SQTIHQWPATLVQPVGSPLSLECTVEGTSNPNLYWYRQAAGRGLQLLFYSVGIGQISSEVPQNLSASRPQDRQFILSSKKLLLSDSGFYLCACPRTGVTEAFFGQGTRLTVV.

The table lists this clone with a count of one. The CDR3 DNA is TGTGCCACCAGCAGAGATTTCGGGGGCCTTGTCAACACTGAAGCTTTCTTT. It translates to CATSRDFGGLVNTEAFF. The chain uses TRBV15 and TRBJ1-1; possibly TRBD1 for D (6 bases). Germline CDR1 reads LNHNV; CDR2 reads YYDKDF (reference sequence). CDR3 length: 17 residues. Trimming took off 0 bases at V and 2 bases at J, with 16 bases between the two ends.